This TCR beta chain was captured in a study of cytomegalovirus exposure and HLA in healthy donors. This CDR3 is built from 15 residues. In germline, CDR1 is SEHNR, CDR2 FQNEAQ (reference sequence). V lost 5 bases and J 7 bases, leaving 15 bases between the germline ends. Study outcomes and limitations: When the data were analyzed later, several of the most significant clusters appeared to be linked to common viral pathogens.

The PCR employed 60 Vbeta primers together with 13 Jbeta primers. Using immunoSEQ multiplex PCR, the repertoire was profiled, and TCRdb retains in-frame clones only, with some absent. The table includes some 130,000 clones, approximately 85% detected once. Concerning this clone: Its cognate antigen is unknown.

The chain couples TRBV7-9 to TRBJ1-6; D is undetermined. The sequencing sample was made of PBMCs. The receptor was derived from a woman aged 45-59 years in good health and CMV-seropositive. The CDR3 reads CASSPVSAGNSPLHF. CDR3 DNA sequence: TGTGCCAGCAGCCCCGTCTCAGCGGGCAATTCACCCCTCCACTTT.